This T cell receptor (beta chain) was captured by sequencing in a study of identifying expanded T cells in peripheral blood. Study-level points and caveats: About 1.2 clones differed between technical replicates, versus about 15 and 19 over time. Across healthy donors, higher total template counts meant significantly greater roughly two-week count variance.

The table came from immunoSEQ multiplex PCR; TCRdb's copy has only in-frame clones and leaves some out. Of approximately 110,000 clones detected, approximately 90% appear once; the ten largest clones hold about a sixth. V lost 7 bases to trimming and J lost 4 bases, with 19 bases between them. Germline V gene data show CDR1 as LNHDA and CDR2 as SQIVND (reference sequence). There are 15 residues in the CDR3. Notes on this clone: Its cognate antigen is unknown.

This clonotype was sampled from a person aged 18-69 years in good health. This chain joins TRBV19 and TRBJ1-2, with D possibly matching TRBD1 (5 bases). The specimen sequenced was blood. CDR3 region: CASKRGVGQSYGYTF. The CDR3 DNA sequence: TGTGCCAGTAAGAGGGGCGTAGGACAATCCTATGGCTACACCTTC.